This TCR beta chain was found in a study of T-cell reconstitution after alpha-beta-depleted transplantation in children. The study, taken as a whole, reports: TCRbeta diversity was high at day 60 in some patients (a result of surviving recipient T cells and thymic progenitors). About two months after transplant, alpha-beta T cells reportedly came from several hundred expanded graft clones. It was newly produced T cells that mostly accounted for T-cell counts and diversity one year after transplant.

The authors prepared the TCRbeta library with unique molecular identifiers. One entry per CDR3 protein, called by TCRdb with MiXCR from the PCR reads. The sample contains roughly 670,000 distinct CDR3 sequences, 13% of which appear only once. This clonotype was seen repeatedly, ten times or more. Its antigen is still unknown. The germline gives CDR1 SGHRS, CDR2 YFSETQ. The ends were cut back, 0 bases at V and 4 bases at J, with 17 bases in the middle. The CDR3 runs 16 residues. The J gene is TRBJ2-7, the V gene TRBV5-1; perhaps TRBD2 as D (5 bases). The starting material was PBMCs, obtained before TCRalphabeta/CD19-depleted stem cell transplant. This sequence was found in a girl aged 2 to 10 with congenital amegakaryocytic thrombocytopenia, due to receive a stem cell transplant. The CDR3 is CASSLVPYGRGYEQYF. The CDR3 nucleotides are TGCGCCAGCAGCTTGGTACCGTACGGACGAGGGTACGAGCAGTACTTC.